This is a list of T cell receptor beta chains from one sample in a study of T cell repertoires in ileal Crohn's disease. TCRdb's copy holds only in-frame clones and misses some; the assay was immunoSEQ multiplex PCR. The sample lists some 10,000 clones; 72% were seen once. Sequences were obtained from ileal tissue. Every receptor here comes from an adult with Crohn's disease. Both conserved end residues are part of each CDR3. D genes are given only for firm matches. Expanded clones are given a class, and other clones once, few, many or no size at all.

V: TRBV6-5; length: 14; J: TRBJ1-4; D: .; size: few; DNA: TGTGCCAGCAGCCCGTTAGGAGCTAATGAAAAACTGTTTTTT; CDR3: CASSPLGANEKLFF
V: TRBV6-5; length: 12; J: TRBJ2-1; D: .; size: .; DNA: TGTGCCAGCAGTTACCTAAATAATGAGCAGTTCTTC; CDR3: CASSYLNNEQFF
V: TRBV30; length: 13; J: TRBJ1-5; D: .; size: .; DNA: TGTGCCTGGAGTGTCTTGCCGGAGCAGCCCCAGCATTTT; CDR3: CAWSVLPEQPQHF
V: TRBV2; length: 16; J: TRBJ2-3; D: TRBD2; size: .; DNA: TGTGCCAGCAGAAAGACTAGCGGGAGTCGAACAGATACGCAGTATTTT; CDR3: CASRKTSGSRTDTQYF
V: TRBV27; length: 14; J: TRBJ2-7; D: .; size: .; DNA: TGTGCCAGCAGTTCCCAGGTGGGGGGCTACGAGCAGTACTTC; CDR3: CASSSQVGGYEQYF
V: TRBV2; length: 13; J: TRBJ2-7; D: .; size: .; DNA: TGTGCCAGCAGTGACCTACCCTCCTACGAGCAGTACTTC; CDR3: CASSDLPSYEQYF
V: TRBV18; length: 15; J: TRBJ1-3; D: .; size: .; DNA: TGTGCCAGCTCACCACCGAGCAACTCTGGAAACACCATATATTTT; CDR3: CASSPPSNSGNTIYF
V: TRBV28; length: 15; J: TRBJ2-1; D: TRBD2; size: .; DNA: TGTGCCAGCACCCCGCTAGCGGGAGGCTACAATGAGCAGTTCTTC; CDR3: CASTPLAGGYNEQFF
V: TRBV5-1; length: 16; J: TRBJ1-2; D: TRBD1; size: .; DNA: TGCGCCAGCAGCTTGGCGACAGGGGGCGCTAACTATGGCTACACCTTC; CDR3: CASSLATGGANYGYTF
V: TRBV2; length: 16; J: TRBJ2-1; D: .; size: .; DNA: TGTGCCAGCGCGCAAGGGGCACCGAGCTCCTACAATGAGCAGTTCTTC; CDR3: CASAQGAPSSYNEQFF
V: TRBV7-8; length: 14; J: TRBJ1-1; D: TRBD1; size: .; DNA: TGTGCCAGCAGCTTAGAACAGGGGCGGACTGAAGCTTTCTTT; CDR3: CASSLEQGRTEAFF
V: TRBV5-1; length: 15; J: TRBJ1-1; D: TRBD1; size: .; DNA: TGCGCCAGCAGCGGATGGACAGGGGGAGAGGCTGAAGCTTTCTTT; CDR3: CASSGWTGGEAEAFF
V: TRBV11-2; length: 15; J: TRBJ2-7; D: TRBD1; size: once; DNA: TGTGCCAGCAGCTTAGAGGGGACAGGGTTAAGGGAGCAGTACTTC; CDR3: CASSLEGTGLREQYF
V: TRBV6-1; length: 15; J: TRBJ2-7; D: TRBD2; size: few; DNA: TGTGCCAGCAGTGACCCCTCCGGGGTAGCGGGAAGGCAGTACTTC; CDR3: CASSDPSGVAGRQYF
V: TRBV18; length: 13; J: TRBJ2-3; D: .; size: few; DNA: TGTGCCAGCTCTACGGGAGGCACAGATACGCAGTATTTT; CDR3: CASSTGGTDTQYF
V: TRBV27; length: 19; J: TRBJ2-6; D: TRBD1; size: once; DNA: TGTGCCAGCAGTAGAATTCCCGGACAGGGAGGCTCTGGGGCCAACGTCCTGACTTTC; CDR3: CASSRIPGQGGSGANVLTF
V: TRBV18; length: 14; J: TRBJ2-7; D: .; size: .; DNA: TGTGCCAGCTCAGCCTTCAGCGGTTCGAACGAGCAGTACTTC; CDR3: CASSAFSGSNEQYF
V: TRBV14; length: 13; J: TRBJ1-1; D: .; size: few; DNA: TGTGCCAGCAGCCAACTCCAGGGCACTGAAGCTTTCTTT; CDR3: CASSQLQGTEAFF
V: TRBV10-1; length: 15; J: TRBJ2-3; D: TRBD2; size: .; DNA: TGCGCCAGCAGTGAGGCGGGACTATACACAGATACGCAGTATTTT; CDR3: CASSEAGLYTDTQYF
V: TRBV7-3; length: 17; J: TRBJ2-5; D: TRBD2; size: .; DNA: TGTGCCAGCAGCCCGGGGACTAGCGGGAGGGCCGTGGAGACCCAGTACTTC; CDR3: CASSPGTSGRAVETQYF
V: TRBV4-3; length: 15; J: TRBJ1-2; D: .; size: .; DNA: TGCGCCAGCAGCACTCGTAGTTTGTCTAACTATGGCTACACCTTC; CDR3: CASSTRSLSNYGYTF
V: TRBV27; length: 15; J: TRBJ2-4; D: TRBD2; size: few; DNA: TGTGCCAGCAGTTCCTGGACTAGCGGCGGAAACATTCAGTACTTC; CDR3: CASSSWTSGGNIQYF
V: TRBV19; length: 14; J: TRBJ1-2; D: .; size: .; DNA: TGTGCCAGCACCCCCACCCCCGAGCACTATGGCTACACCTTC; CDR3: CASTPTPEHYGYTF
V: TRBV7-2; length: 16; J: TRBJ1-2; D: .; size: .; DNA: TGTGCCAGCAGCTTAGTCGCAGGGAAAAGGTTAGATGGCTACACCTTC; CDR3: CASSLVAGKRLDGYTF
V: TRBV5-4; length: 14; J: TRBJ2-1; D: .; size: .; DNA: TGTGCCAGCAGCTGGTGGGACTCCCACAATGAGCAGTTCTTC; CDR3: CASSWWDSHNEQFF
V: TRBV4-2; length: 13; J: TRBJ2-7; D: .; size: .; DNA: TGTGCCAGCAGCCTCAGGACGGGAGACGAGCAGTACTTC; CDR3: CASSLRTGDEQYF
V: TRBV27; length: 13; J: TRBJ2-7; D: .; size: .; DNA: TGTGCCAGCAGTCCTGGTACTCTCTACGAGCAGTACTTC; CDR3: CASSPGTLYEQYF
V: TRBV7-6; length: 13; J: TRBJ1-2; D: .; size: .; DNA: TGTGCCAGCAGCTTACCGGCTAACTATGGCTACACCTTC; CDR3: CASSLPANYGYTF
V: TRBV5-4; length: 15; J: TRBJ2-3; D: .; size: .; DNA: TGTGCCAGCAGCTTCCGTGGAGGCGTCACAGATACGCAGTATTTT; CDR3: CASSFRGGVTDTQYF